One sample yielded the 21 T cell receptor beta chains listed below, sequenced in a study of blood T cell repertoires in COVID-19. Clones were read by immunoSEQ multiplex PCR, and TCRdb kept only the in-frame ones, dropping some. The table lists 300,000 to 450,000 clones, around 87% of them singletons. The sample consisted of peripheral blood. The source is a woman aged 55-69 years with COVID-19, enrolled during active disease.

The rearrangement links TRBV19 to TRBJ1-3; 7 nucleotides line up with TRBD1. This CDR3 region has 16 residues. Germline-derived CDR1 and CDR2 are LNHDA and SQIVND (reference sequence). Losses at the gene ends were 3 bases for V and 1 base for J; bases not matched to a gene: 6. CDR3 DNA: TGTGCCAGTAGTATTCCAGGGGGTCCGTCTGGAAACACCATATATTTT. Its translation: CASSIPGGPSGNTIYF.

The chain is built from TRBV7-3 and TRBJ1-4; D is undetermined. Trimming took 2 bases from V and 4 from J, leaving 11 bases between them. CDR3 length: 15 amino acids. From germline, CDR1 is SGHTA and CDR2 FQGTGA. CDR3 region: CASSLRGSNNEKLFF. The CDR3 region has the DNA TGTGCCAGCAGCTTACGCGGGTCGAATAATGAAAAACTGTTTTTT.

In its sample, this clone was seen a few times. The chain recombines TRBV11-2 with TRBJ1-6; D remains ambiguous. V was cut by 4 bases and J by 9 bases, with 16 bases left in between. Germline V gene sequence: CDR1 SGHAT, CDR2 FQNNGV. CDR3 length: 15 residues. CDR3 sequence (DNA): TGTGCCAGCAGCTCGCGGACTGGAAATTTTTCACCCCTCCACTTT. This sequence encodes CASSSRTGNFSPLHF.

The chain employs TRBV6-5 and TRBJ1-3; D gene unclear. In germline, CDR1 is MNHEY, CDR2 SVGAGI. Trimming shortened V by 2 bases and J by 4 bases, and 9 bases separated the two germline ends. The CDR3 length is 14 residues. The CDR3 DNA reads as TGTGCCAGCAGTTACCAGTCTTCCGGAAACACCATATATTTT. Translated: CASSYQSSGNTIYF.

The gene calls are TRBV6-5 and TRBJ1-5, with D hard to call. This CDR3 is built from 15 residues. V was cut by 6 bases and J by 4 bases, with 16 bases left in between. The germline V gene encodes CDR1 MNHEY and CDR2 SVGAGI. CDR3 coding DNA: TGTGCCAGCAGATCCACCCAGGCCTTGAATCAGCCCCAGCATTTT. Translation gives CASRSTQALNQPQHF.

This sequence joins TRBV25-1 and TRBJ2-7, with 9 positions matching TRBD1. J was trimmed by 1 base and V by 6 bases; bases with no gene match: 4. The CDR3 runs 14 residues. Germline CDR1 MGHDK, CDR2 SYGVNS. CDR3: CASRSGQGSYEQYF. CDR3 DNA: TGTGCCAGCAGGTCGGGACAGGGATCCTACGAGCAGTACTTC.

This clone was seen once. The CDR3 nucleotides are TGTGCCAGCAGTTACTTCGGACAGGGGGGTGAAAAACTGTTTTTT. Translating gives CASSYFGQGGEKLFF. The chain employs TRBV6-5 and TRBJ1-4, with TRBD1 matching 10 bases. J was trimmed by 7 bases and V by 1 base; bases with no gene match: 3. Germline V lookup: CDR1 MNHEY, CDR2 SVGAGI. This CDR3 region has 15 residues.

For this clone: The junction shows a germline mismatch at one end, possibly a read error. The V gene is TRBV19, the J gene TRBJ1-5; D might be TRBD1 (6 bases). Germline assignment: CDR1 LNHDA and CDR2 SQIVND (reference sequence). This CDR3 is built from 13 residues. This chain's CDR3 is CATSHQGNQPQHF. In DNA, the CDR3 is TGTGCCACTAGTCATCAGGGGAATCAGCCCCAGCATTTT.

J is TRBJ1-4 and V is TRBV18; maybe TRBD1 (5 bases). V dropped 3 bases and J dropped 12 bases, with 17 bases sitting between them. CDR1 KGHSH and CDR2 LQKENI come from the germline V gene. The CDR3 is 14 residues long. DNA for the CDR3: TGTGCCAGCTCACCGGGACTCTCAAGGTTCGAACTGTTTTTT. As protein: CASSPGLSRFELFF.

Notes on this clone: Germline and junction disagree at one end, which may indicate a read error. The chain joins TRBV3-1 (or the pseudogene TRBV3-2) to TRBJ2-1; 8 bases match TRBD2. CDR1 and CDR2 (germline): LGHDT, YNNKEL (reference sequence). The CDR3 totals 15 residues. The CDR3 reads CASSQAGGGRNEQFF. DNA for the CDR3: TGTGCCAGCAGTCAAGCCGGGGGGGGCAGGAATGAGCAGTTCTTC.

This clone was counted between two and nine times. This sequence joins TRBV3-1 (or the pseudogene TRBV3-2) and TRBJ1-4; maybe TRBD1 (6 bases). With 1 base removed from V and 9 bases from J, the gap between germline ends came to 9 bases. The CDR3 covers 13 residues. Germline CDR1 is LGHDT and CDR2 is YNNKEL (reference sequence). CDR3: CASSQVQGKKLFF. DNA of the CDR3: TGTGCCAGCAGCCAAGTTCAGGGGAAAAAACTGTTTTTT.

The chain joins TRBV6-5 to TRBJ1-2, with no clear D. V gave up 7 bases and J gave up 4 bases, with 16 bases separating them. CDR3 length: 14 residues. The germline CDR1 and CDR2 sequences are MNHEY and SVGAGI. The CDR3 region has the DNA TGTGCCAGCATGCGGCGCCAGTCAACCTATGGCTACACCTTC. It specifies CASMRRQSTYGYTF.

The CDR3 nucleotides are TGTGCCAGCAGACAGGGGGTCAATCAGCCCCAGCATTTT. Its translation: CASRQGVNQPQHF. This chain links TRBV12-3 or TRBV12-4 with TRBJ1-5; 8 bases map to TRBD1. This CDR3 region has 13 residues. J lost 3 bases, V lost 6 bases, and 1 base had no gene match.

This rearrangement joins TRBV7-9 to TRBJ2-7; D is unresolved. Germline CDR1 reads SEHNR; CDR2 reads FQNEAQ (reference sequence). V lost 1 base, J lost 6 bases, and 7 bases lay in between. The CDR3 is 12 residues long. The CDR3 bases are TGTGCCAGCAGCTTAGGTTGGAGCGAGCAGTACTTC. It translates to CASSLGWSEQYF.

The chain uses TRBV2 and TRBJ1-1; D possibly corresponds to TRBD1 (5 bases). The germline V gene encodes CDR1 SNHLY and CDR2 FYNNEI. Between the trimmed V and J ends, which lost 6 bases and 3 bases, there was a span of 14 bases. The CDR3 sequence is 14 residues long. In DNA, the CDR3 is TGTGCCAGCAGCGATATCAGGGTAGACACTGAAGCTTTCTTT. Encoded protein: CASSDIRVDTEAFF. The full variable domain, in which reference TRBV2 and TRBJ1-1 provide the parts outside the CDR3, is EPEVTQTPSHQVTQMGQEVILRCVPISNHLYFYWYRQILGQKVEFLVSFYNNEISEKSEIFDDQFSVERPDGSNFTLKIRSTKLEDSAMYFCASSDIRVDTEAFFGQGTRLTVV.

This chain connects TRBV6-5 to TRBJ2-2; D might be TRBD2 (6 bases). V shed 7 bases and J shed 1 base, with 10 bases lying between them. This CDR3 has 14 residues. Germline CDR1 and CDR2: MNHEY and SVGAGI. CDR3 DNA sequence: TGTGCCAGCATCATCGGGGGGAACACCGGGGAGCTGTTTTTT. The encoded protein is CASIIGGNTGELFF.

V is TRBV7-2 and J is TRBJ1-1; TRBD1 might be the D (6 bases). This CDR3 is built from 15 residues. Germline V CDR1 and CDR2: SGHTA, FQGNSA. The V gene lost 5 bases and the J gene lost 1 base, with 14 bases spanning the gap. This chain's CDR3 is CASSIRQAQNTEAFF. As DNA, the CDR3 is TGTGCCAGCAGCATAAGACAGGCGCAGAACACTGAAGCTTTCTTT. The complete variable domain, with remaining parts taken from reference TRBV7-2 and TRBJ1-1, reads GAGVSQSPSNKVTEKGKDVELRCDPISGHTALYWYRQSLGQGLEFLIYFQGNSAPDKSGLPSDRFSAERTGGSVSTLTIQRTQQEDSAVYLCASSIRQAQNTEAFFGQGTRLTVV.

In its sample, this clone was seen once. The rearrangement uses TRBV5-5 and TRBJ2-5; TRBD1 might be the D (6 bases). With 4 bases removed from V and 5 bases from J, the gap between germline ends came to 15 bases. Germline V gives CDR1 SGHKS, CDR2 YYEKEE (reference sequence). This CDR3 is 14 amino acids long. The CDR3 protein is CASSLPGQGETQYF. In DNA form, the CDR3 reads TGTGCCAGCAGCCTTCCGGGGCAGGGGGAGACCCAGTACTTC.

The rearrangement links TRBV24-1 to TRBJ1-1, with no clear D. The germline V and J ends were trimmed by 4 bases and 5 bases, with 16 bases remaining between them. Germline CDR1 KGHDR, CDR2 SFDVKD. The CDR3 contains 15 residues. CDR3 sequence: CATSEFDNPGTEAFF. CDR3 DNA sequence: TGTGCCACCAGTGAGTTCGACAATCCAGGAACTGAAGCTTTCTTT.

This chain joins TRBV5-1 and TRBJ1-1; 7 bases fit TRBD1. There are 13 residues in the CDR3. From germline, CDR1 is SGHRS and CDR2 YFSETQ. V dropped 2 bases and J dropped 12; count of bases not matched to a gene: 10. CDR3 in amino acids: CASSFTGAGETFF. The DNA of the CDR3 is TGCGCCAGCAGCTTCACAGGGGCCGGTGAGACTTTCTTT.

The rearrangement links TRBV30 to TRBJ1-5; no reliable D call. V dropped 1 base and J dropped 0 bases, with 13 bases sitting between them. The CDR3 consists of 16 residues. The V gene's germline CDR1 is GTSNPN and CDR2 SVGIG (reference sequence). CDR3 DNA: TGTGCCTGGAGTGCCCCGATAGTTTATAGCAATCAGCCCCAGCATTTT. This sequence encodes CAWSAPIVYSNQPQHF.